This TCR beta chain was sequenced in a study of blood T cell repertoires in COVID-19. Germline CDR1 reads SGDLS; CDR2 reads YYNGEE. With V trimmed by 3 bases and J by 6 bases, 5 bases remained unmatched. The CDR3 covers 15 residues. Using immunoSEQ multiplex PCR, the repertoire was profiled, and TCRdb retains in-frame clones only, with some absent. The sample lists approximately 85,000 clones, approximately 86% occurring once. Input material: peripheral blood. The V and J genes are TRBV9 and TRBJ2-1; 11 bases are shared with TRBD2. The sequence came from a woman of 80 years or more in a cohort sampled during active or convalescent COVID-19. The CDR3 region is CASSGGLAVFNEQFF. CDR3 nucleotides: TGTGCCAGCAGCGGGGGACTAGCGGTTTTCAATGAGCAGTTCTTC.